Below are 15 T cell receptor beta chains sequenced from a single sample in a study of immune evolution from preneoplasia to lung adenocarcinoma. Generated by immunoSEQ multiplex PCR, the TCRdb table keeps only in-frame clones and is missing some. The profile shows some 5,500 clones, 70% to 80% of them singletons. The sample was FFPE lung adenocarcinoma in situ tissue. The receptors stem from a person in their sixties or seventies with lung adenocarcinoma.

The chain is built from TRBV6-1 and TRBJ2-5; D is ambiguous. V lost 0 bases, J lost 2 bases, and 13 bases lay in between. CDR1 MNHNS and CDR2 SASEGT come from the germline V gene. The length of the CDR3 is 16 residues. CDR3 region: CASSEAKRPLQETQYF. The DNA for the CDR3 is TGTGCCAGCAGTGAAGCCAAGCGTCCCTTGCAAGAGACCCAGTACTTC.

The rearrangement uses TRBV5-1 and TRBJ2-1, with TRBD2 matching 10 bases. Germline V gives CDR1 SGHRS, CDR2 YFSETQ. The CDR3 contains 15 residues. With V trimmed by 4 bases and J by 6 bases, 7 bases remained unmatched. CDR3: CASSRTAGGGNEQFF. The CDR3 DNA reads TGCGCCAGCAGCCGAACAGCGGGGGGGGGCAATGAGCAGTTCTTC.

This clone was counted a single time. The J gene is TRBJ2-4, the V gene TRBV19; D is ambiguous. V lost 6 bases and J 0 bases, leaving 9 bases between the germline ends. This CDR3 is built from 14 residues. CDR1 LNHDA and CDR2 SQIVND come from the germline V gene (reference sequence). CDR3: CASRDGLAKNIQYF. Written as DNA, the CDR3 is TGTGCCAGTAGGGACGGGTTAGCCAAAAACATTCAGTACTTC.

The gene calls are TRBV7-6 and TRBJ2-3; TRBD1 agrees at 8 bases. CDR1 SGHVS and CDR2 FNYEAQ come from the germline V gene. Trimming took 1 base from V and 11 from J; bases not matched to a gene: 2. The CDR3 sequence is 12 residues long. DNA for the CDR3: TGTGCCAGCAGCTTAGAGGACAGGGAGCAGTATTTT. It translates to CASSLEDREQYF.

The V gene is TRBV28, the J gene TRBJ2-5, with D possibly TRBD2 on 5 matching bases. In germline, CDR1 is MDHEN, CDR2 SYDVKM. There are 17 residues in the CDR3. Trimming removed 6 bases at V and 0 bases at J, with 20 bases between. The CDR3 DNA sequence: TGTGCCAGCAGCTACCTCGGAGGTCAACAGTACCAAGAGACCCAGTACTTC. Protein sequence: CASSYLGGQQYQETQYF.

The chain couples TRBV2 to TRBJ1-1; the match to TRBD1 covers 11 bases. The CDR3 has 14 residues. Germline CDR1 SNHLY, CDR2 FYNNEI. J gave up 4 bases and V 6 bases, and 4 bases lay outside the gene matches. The CDR3 coding sequence is TGTGCCAGCAGGGCCGGGACAGGGGGCACTGAAGCTTTCTTT. Residues: CASRAGTGGTEAFF.

The table lists this clone with a few counts. This sequence joins TRBV6-6 and TRBJ2-1; tentative D call: TRBD1 (6 bases). The CDR3 covers 13 residues. Trimming removed 2 bases from V and 14 bases from J, with 16 bases in between. The germline V gene encodes CDR1 MNHNY and CDR2 SVGAGI (reference sequence). The CDR3 DNA follows: TGTGCCAGCAGTTACAGAGCCGGGACAAAGAAGTTCTTC. It yields the protein CASSYRAGTKKFF.

The V call is TRBV4-1, the J call TRBJ2-3, with 12 bases matching TRBD2. Trimming at V came to 3 bases and at J to 7 bases, leaving 8 bases not matched to a gene. Germline-derived CDR1 and CDR2 are MGHRA and YSYEKL. This CDR3 has 16 residues. Here the CDR3 reads CASSQGASGGVNTQYF. CDR3 nucleotide sequence: TGCGCCAGCAGCCAGGGGGCTAGCGGGGGGGTAAATACGCAGTATTTT.

The CDR3 loop reads CASSPPLASAQETQYF. The DNA for the CDR3 is TGTGCCAGCTCACCACCGCTGGCGAGCGCGCAAGAGACCCAGTACTTC. The V and J genes are TRBV18 and TRBJ2-5; D ambiguous. The germline V gene has CDR1 KGHSH and CDR2 LQKENI. V was cut by 0 bases and J by 2 bases, with 13 bases left in between. The CDR3 has 16 amino acids.

The chain employs TRBV6-6 and TRBJ2-3; D tentatively reads TRBD1 or TRBD2 (5 bases each). The ends were cut back, 5 bases at V and 2 bases at J, with 14 bases in the middle. Germline V gene lookup returns CDR1 MNHNY and CDR2 SVGAGI (reference sequence). The CDR3 spans 15 residues. CDR3 sequence: CASSDSGTPTDTQYF. CDR3 nucleotide sequence: TGTGCCAGCAGTGATTCAGGGACCCCCACAGATACGCAGTATTTT.

About this clone: An end of the junction differs from the germline gene, which may be a read error. V gene TRBV11-2 combines with J gene TRBJ2-7, with 10 positions matching TRBD2. Germline lookup yields CDR1 SGHAT and CDR2 FQNNGV. The CDR3 extends over 15 amino acids. The CDR3 here is CASSLLDRPSSGGSF. In nucleotides, the CDR3 is TGTGCCAGCAGCTTGCTGGACAGACCTTCTAGCGGGGGTTCCTTC. Using reference TRBV11-2 and TRBJ2-7 for the parts outside the CDR3, the full variable domain is EAGVAQSPRYKIIEKRQSVAFWCNPISGHATLYWYQQILGQGPKLLIQFQNNGVVDDSQLPKDRFSAERLKGVDSTLKIQPAKLEDSAVYLCASSLLDRPSSGGSFGPGTRLTVT.

V usage is TRBV6-5 and J usage is TRBJ1-1, with TRBD1 matching over 8 bases. The CDR3 spans 14 residues. Trimming removed 6 bases from V and 1 base from J; junction bases left unmatched: 4. The V gene's germline CDR1 is MNHEY and CDR2 SVGAGI. CDR3 sequence (DNA): TGTGCCAGCAGCCGTGACAGGGGGAACACTGAAGCTTTCTTT. Its translation is CASSRDRGNTEAFF.

This clone was recorded once. The gene calls are TRBV28 and TRBJ1-2; D is possibly TRBD1 (5 bases). Germline V CDR1 and CDR2: MDHEN, SYDVKM. The CDR3 extends over 15 amino acids. Trimming stripped 1 base from V and 5 bases from J, with 14 bases between. The CDR3 DNA reads as TGTGCCAGCAGTTTATCCGGCAGGGTAAAGTATGGCTACACCTTC. Protein sequence: CASSLSGRVKYGYTF.

V and J are TRBV28 and TRBJ2-5; TRBD2 matches 9 bases. CDR3 length: 16 residues. The germline V gene encodes CDR1 MDHEN and CDR2 SYDVKM. The V gene end was trimmed by 3 bases and the J gene end by 2 bases; junction bases not matched to a gene: 7. This CDR3 reads CASSFGVSGRQETQYF. For the CDR3, the DNA is TGTGCCAGCAGTTTCGGCGTGAGCGGGAGGCAAGAGACCCAGTACTTC.

The chain joins TRBV11-2 to TRBJ2-7; D may be TRBD1 (5 bases). The CDR3 is 14 residues long. CDR1 is SGHAT and CDR2 is FQNNGV in the germline V gene. V was cut by 5 bases and J by 3 bases, with 14 bases left in between. The CDR3 reads CASSRAGFDYEQYF. Written as DNA, the CDR3 is TGTGCCAGCAGCCGCGCAGGGTTTGACTACGAGCAGTACTTC.